This entry features one T cell receptor (beta chain) sequence. The antigen remains unidentified. The data were taken from a study of cytomegalovirus exposure and HLA in healthy donors. Study results and caveats: Most observed TCR sequences were rare, whereas some public TCRs were detected in many donors. A later analysis linked a missense variant in DCLRE1C to the trimming of TCR beta V and J genes. The investigators catalogued 164 TCR beta chains as cytomegalovirus-associated.

PCR employed 60 Vbeta and 13 Jbeta primers. TCRdb's copy holds only in-frame clones and misses some; the assay was immunoSEQ multiplex PCR. The sample holds under 110,000 clones, about four fifths seen once. The CDR3 is made up of 16 amino acids. CDR1 is SGHDT, CDR2 YYEEEE, per germline. Trimming left V 1 base short and J 2 bases short, with 12 bases between. This TCR came from a man aged 50 to 60 in good health and CMV-seronegative. Sequencing was done on a sample of PBMCs. This chain joins TRBV5-6 and TRBJ2-2, with D perhaps TRBD1 (5 bases). CDR3 protein: CASSLRYWGNTGELFF. DNA of the CDR3: TGTGCCAGCAGCTTGAGGTATTGGGGCAACACCGGGGAGCTGTTTTTT.